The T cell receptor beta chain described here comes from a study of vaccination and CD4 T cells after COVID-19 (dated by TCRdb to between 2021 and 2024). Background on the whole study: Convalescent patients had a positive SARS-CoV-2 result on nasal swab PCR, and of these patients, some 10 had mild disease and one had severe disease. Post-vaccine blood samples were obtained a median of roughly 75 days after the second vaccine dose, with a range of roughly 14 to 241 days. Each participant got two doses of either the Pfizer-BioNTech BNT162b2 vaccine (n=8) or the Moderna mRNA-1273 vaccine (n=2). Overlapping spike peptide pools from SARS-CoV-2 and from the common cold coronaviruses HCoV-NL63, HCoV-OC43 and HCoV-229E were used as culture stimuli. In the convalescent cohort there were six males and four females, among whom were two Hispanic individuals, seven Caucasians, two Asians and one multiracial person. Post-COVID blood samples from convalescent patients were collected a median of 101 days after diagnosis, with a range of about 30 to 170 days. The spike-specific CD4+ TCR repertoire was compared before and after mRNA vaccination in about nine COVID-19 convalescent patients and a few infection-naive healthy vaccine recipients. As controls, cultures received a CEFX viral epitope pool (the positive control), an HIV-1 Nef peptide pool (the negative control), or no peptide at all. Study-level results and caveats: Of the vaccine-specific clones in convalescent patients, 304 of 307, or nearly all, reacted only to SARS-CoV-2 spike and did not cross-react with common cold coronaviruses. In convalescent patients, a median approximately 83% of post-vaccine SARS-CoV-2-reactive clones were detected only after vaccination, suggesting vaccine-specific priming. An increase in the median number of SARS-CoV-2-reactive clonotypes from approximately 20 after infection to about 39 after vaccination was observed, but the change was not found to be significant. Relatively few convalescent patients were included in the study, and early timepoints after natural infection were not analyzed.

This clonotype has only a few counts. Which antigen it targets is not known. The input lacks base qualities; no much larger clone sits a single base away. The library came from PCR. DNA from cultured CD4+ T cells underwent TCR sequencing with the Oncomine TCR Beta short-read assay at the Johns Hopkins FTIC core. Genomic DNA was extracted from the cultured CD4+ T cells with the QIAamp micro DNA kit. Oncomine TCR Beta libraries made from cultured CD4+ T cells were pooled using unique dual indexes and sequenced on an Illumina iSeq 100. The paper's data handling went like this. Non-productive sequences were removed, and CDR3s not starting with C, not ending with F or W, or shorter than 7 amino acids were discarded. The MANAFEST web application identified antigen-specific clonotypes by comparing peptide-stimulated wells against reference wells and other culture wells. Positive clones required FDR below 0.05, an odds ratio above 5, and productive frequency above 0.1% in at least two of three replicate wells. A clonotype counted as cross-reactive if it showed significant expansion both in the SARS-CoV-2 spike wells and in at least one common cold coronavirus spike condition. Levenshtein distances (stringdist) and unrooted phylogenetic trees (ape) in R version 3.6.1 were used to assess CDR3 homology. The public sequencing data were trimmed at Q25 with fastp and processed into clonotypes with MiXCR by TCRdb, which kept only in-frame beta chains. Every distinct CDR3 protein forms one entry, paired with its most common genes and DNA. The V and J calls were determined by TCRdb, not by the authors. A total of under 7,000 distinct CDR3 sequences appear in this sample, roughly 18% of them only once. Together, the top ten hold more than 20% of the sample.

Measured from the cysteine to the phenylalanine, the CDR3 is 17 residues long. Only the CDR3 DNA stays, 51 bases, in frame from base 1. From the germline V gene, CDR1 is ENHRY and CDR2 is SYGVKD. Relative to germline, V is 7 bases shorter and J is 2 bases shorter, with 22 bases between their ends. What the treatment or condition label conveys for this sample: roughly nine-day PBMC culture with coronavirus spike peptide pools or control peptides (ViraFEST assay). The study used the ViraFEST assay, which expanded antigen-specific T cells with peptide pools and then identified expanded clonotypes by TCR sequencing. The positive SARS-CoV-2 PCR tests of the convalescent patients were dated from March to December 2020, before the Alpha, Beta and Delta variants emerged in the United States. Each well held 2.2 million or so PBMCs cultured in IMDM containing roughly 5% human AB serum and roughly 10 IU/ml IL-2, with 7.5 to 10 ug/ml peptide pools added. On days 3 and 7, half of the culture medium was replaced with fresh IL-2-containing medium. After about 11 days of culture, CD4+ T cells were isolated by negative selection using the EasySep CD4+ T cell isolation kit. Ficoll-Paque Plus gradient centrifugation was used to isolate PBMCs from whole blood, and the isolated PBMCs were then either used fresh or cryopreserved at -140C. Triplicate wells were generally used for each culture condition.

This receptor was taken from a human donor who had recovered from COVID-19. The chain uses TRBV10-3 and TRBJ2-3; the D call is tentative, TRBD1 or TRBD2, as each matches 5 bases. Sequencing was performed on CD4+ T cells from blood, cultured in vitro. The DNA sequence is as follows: TGTGCCATCAAAAGGGGAGACCATTTTCCCTACACAGATACGCAGTATTTT. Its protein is CAIKRGDHFPYTDTQYF.